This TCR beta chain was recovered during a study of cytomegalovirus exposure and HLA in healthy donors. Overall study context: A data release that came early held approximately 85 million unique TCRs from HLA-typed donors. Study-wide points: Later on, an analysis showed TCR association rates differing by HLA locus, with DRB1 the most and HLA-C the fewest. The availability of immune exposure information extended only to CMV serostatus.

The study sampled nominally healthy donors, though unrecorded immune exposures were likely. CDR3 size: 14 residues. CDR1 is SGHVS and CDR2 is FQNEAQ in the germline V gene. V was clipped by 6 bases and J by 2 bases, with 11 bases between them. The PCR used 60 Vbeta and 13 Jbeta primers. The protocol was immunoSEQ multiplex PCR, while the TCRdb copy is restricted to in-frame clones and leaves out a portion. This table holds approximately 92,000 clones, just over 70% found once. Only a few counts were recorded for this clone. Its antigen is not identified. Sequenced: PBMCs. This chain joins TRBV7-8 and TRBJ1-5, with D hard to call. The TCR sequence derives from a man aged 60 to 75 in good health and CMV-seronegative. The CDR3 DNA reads TGTGCCAGCAGAGGAGGGCTGGGCAATCAGCCCCAGCATTTT. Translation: CASRGGLGNQPQHF.